The entry that follows covers one T cell receptor (beta chain) sequence. This clonotype has at least ten counts. Its antigen remains undetermined. No per-base quality is available; no much larger clone lies one base away. Looking up the germline V gene (reference sequence) yields CDR1 DFQATT and CDR2 SNEGSKA. From cysteine to phenylalanine, the CDR3 is 13 amino acids long. The CDR3 DNA has 39 bases and is translated from base 1. V is cut back by 7 bases and J by 4 bases, with 6 bases in the junction unmatched. The data were obtained in a study of identical twins (dated by TCRdb to the mid-2010s). For context, the study as a whole: To test whether fetal clonotypes persist, the study used deep sequencing on TCR alpha and beta repertoires from monozygotic twins, unrelated adults of various ages, and cord blood. To rule out contamination, the twin experiments were replicated at different times with different library preparation protocols.

Here is what the overall study found, with its caveats: Recombination models systematically underestimated out-of-frame TCR alpha sharing in monozygotic twins but agreed with sharing between unrelated individuals. In beta out-of-frame sequences, excess twin sharing was weaker, because having fewer shared sequences lowered the signal-to-noise ratio. Compared with coincidental sharing between unrelated individuals, out-of-frame TCR alpha sequences shared between twins had an excess of sequences with low generation probability. Invariant T cells such as MAIT and iNKT could partly confound zero-insertion analyses, though diverse VJ usage argued against this for most clonotypes. Fewer insertions were carried by abundant cord blood beta clonotypes; a weaker similar trend was observed in young adult naive repertoires, while no such trend was observed in memory repertoires. Because the same donors could not be followed over many years, the conclusions relied on cross-sectional statistical analysis.

All donors were healthy Caucasians. Three unrelated non-twin adults were additionally sequenced: a male aged 18 to 29, a male aged 50 to 59 and a female aged 50 to 59. Miltenyi CD45RO+ enrichment and human naive T-cell isolation kits were used to isolate memory (CD45RO+) and naive T cells from PBMC. Libraries came from 5' RACE. Sequencing relied on an Illumina HiSeq 2000. A universal primer binding site was introduced by template switching, and a unique molecular identifier was present in the final cDNA, enabling accurate counting of TCR cDNA molecules. Specific primers in the conserved constant-segment region were used to synthesize first-strand cDNA for the TCR alpha and beta chains. To control for contamination, every cDNA library carried two barcodes: a SMART-Mk sample barcode plus Illumina barcodes. Two successive PCR steps introduced TruSeq adapter sequences along with Illumina sample barcodes. TCR alpha and beta cDNA libraries were sequenced on the Illumina HiSeq platform with custom primers. The authors processed their data as follows. Raw reads were processed with MiGEC to extract unique molecular identifiers, and MiXCR was used to determine CDR3 positions. For each individual, recombination models were inferred using an EM algorithm with the repgenHMM and IGoR tools. The tcR package in R was used for shared clonotype analysis, with sharing normalized by the product of cloneset sizes. To study raw recombination without the effects of thymic and clonal selection, out-of-frame nonproductive sequences were analyzed. In TCRdb, the public reads were trimmed at Q25 with fastp and aligned with MiXCR, with productive beta chains retained. Under each unique CDR3 protein, matching rows form one entry showing the most common genes and DNA. Here the V and J calls rest on TCRdb's processing, not on the authors' analysis. The sample contains about 700,000 distinct CDR3 sequences, 5.5% to 6.5% of them found a single time. Under 2% of the sample comes from the top ten.

The source of this sequence is a man aged 18 to 30 in good health. The sequenced material came from naive T cells sorted from blood. According to the study, the label for this sample's cell subset or site signals: cells isolated with a human naive T-cell isolation kit. The V and J segments used are TRBV20-1 and TRBJ2-3, with 9 bases matching TRBD2. The CDR3 amino acid sequence is: CSVQREVADTQYF. In nucleotide form, the sequence is TGCAGTGTGCAGCGGGAGGTAGCAGATACGCAGTATTTT.